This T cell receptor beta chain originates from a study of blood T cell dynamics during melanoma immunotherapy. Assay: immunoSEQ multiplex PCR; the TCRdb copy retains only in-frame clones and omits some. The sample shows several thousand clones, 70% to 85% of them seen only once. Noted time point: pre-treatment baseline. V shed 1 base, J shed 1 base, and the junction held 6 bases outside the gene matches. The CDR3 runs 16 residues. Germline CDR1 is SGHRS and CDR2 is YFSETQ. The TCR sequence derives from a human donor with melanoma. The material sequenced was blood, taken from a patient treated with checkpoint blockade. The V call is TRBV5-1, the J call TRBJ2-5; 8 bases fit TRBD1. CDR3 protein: CASSLWAGGVQETQYF. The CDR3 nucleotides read TGCGCCAGCAGCTTGTGGGCAGGGGGCGTCCAAGAGACCCAGTACTTC.